This record covers a single T cell receptor (beta chain). Its antigen is as yet unknown. Germline lookup yields CDR1 SGHDN and CDR2 FVKESK. The length of the CDR3 is 15 residues. The V end was cut by 1 base, the J end by 0 bases, with 9 bases between. Starting from about 470 ng of total RNA, TCR libraries were made with linear amplification. Using its own MiXCR run on the reads, TCRdb lists one record per CDR3 protein. The sample carries roughly 200,000 distinct CDR3 sequences, around 80% recorded once. These data belong to a study of healthy donors' naive CD4 and CD8 T cells. Study outcomes and limitations: Positive CDR3 charge linked to CD4+ cells, negative to CD8+ cells.

Sample: naive CD4+ and CD8+ T cells sorted from blood, pooled from several donors. The chain is built from TRBV14 and TRBJ1-1; D is unclear. This receptor was obtained from a pool of human donors in good health; the sample pools cells from several healthy donors. CDR3 sequence: CASSQADRMNTEAFF. CDR3 nucleotides: TGTGCCAGCAGCCAAGCAGACCGAATGAACACTGAAGCTTTCTTT.